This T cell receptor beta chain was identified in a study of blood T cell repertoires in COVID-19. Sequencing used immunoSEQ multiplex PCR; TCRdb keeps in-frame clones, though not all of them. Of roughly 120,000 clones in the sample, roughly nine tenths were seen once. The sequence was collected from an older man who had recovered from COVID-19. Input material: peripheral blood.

As DNA, the CDR3 is TGTGCCAGCAGCGAGGCCCCCCAGCGTGCGCAGTATTTT. Translated, it gives CASSEAPQRAQYF. The chain links TRBV9 to TRBJ2-3; D gene unclear. The CDR3 runs to 13 residues. V lost 3 bases, J lost 10 bases, and 15 bases lay in between. Germline V lookup: CDR1 SGDLS, CDR2 YYNGEE.